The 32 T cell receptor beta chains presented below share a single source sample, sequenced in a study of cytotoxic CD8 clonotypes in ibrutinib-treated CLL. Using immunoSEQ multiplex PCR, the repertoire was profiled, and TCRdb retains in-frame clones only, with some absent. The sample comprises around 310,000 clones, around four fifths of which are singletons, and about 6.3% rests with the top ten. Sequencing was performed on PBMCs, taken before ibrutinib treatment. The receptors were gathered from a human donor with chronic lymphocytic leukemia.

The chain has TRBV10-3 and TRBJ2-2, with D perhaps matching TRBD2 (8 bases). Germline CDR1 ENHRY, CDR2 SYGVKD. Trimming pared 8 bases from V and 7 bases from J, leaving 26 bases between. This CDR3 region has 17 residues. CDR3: CAISRRGREAEVGELFF. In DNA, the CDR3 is TGTGCCATCTCGCGGAGGGGGCGGGAGGCCGAGGTCGGGGAGCTGTTTTTT.

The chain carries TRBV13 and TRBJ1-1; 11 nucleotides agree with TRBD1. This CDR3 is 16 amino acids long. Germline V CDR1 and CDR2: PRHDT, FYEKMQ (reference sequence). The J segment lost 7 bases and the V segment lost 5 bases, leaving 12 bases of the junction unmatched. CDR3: CASSPLRTGGRGEAFF. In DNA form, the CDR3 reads TGTGCCAGCAGCCCCCTGAGGACAGGGGGCAGGGGTGAAGCTTTCTTT. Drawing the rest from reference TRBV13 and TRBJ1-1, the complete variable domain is AAGVIQSPRHLIKEKRETATLKCYPIPRHDTVYWYQQGPGQDPQFLISFYEKMQSDKGSIPDRFSAQQFSDYHSELNMSSLELGDSALYFCASSPLRTGGRGEAFFGQGTRLTVV.

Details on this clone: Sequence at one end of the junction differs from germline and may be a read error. The CDR3 protein is CASSSGQTQGTQYF. The CDR3 bases are TGTGCCAGCAGCTCGGGACAGACCCAAGGGACCCAGTACTTC. The chain couples TRBV7-2 to TRBJ2-5, with 7 bases that match TRBD1. CDR3 size: 14 residues. Germline values: CDR1 SGHTA, CDR2 FQGNSA.

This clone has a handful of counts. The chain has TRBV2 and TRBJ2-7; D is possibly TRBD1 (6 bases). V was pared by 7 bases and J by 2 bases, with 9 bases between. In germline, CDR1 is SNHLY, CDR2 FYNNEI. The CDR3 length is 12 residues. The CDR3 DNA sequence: TGTGCCAGCACCGGACAGACCTACGAGCAGTACTTC. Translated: CASTGQTYEQYF.

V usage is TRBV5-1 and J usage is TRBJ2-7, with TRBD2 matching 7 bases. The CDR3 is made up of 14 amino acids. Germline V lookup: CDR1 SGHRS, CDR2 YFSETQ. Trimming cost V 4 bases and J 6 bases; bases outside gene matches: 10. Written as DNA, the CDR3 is TGCGCCAGCAGCGCAACCGGACTAGTTCCCGAGCAGTACTTC. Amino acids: CASSATGLVPEQYF.

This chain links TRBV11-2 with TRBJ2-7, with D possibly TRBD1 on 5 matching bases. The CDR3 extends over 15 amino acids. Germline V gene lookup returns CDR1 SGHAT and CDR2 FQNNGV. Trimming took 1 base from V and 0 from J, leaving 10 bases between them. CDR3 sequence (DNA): TGTGCCAGCAGCTTAGGGGGCGGCCCCTCCTACGAGCAGTACTTC. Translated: CASSLGGGPSYEQYF.

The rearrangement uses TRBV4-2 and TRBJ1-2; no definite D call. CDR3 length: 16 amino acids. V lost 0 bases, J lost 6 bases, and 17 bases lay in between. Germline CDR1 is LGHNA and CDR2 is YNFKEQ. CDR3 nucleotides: TGTGCCAGCAGCCAAGATCCCGGGGAGGTTCGACATGGCTACACCTTC. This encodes CASSQDPGEVRHGYTF.

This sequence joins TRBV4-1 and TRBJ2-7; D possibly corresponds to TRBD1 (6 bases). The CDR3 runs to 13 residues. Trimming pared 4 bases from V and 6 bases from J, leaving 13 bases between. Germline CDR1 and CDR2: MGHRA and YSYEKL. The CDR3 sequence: CASSRGTGSEQYF. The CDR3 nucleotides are TGCGCCAGCAGCCGAGGAACAGGGAGCGAGCAGTACTTC.

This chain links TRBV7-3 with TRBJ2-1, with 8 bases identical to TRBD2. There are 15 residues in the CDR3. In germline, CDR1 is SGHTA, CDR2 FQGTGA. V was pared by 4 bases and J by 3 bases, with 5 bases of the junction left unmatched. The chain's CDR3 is CASSSLSGSYNEQFF. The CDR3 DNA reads TGTGCCAGCAGCTCCCTAAGCGGGAGCTACAATGAGCAGTTCTTC.

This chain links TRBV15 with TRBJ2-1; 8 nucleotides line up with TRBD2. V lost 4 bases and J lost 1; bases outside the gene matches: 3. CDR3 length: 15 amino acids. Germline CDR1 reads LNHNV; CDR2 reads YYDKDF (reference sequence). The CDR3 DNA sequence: TGTGCCACCAGCATGAGCGGGAGTTCCTACAATGAGCAGTTCTTC. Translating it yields CATSMSGSSYNEQFF.

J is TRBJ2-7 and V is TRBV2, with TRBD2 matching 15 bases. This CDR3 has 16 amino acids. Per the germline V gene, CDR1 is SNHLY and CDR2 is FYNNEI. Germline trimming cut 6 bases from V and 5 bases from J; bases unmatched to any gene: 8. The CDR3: CASRWRTSGRDNEQYF. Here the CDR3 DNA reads TGTGCCAGCAGGTGGAGGACTAGCGGGAGGGACAACGAGCAGTACTTC.

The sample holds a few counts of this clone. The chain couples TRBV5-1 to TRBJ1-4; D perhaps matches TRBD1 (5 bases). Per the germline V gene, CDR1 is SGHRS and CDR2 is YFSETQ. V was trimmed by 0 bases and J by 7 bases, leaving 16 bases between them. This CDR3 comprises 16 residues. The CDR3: CASSLGGAGSGEKLFF. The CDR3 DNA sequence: TGCGCCAGCAGCTTGGGAGGGGCCGGTTCTGGTGAAAAACTGTTTTTT.

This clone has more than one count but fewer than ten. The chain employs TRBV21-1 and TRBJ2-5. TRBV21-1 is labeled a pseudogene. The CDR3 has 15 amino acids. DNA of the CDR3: TGTGCCAGCAGCATTCTGGGCAGACTTCAAGAGACCCAGTACTTC. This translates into CASSILGRLQETQYF.

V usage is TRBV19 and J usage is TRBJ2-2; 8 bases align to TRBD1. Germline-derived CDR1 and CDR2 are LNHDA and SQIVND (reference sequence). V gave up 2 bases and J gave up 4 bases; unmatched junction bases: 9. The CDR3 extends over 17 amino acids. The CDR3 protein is CASSIIVGQVLTGELFF. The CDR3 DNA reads TGTGCCAGTAGTATAATTGTGGGACAGGTCCTCACCGGGGAGCTGTTTTTT.

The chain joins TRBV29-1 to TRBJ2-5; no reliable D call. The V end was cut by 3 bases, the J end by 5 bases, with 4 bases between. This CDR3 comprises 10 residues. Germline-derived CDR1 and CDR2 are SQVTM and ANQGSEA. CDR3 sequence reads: CSVDGETQYF. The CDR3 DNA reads TGCAGCGTTGACGGGGAGACCCAGTACTTC. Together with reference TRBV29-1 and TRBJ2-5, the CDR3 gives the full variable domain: SAVISQKPSRDICQRGTSLTIQCQVDSQVTMMFWYRQQPGQSLTLIATANQGSEATYESGFVIDKFPISRPNLTFSTLTVSNMSPEDSSIYLCSVDGETQYFGPGTRLLVL.

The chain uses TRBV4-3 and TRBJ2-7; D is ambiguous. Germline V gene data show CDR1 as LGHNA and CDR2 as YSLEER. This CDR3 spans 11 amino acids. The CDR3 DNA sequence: TGCTCCGCCGGTAATAAATACGAGCAGTACTTC. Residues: CSAGNKYEQYF.

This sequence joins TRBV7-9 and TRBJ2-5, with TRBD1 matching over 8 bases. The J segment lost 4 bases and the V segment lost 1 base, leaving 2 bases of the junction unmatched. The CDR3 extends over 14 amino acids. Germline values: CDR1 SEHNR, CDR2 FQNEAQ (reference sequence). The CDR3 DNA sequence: TGTGCCAGCAGCTTAGTGACAGGGGTAGAGACCCAGTACTTC. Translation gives CASSLVTGVETQYF.

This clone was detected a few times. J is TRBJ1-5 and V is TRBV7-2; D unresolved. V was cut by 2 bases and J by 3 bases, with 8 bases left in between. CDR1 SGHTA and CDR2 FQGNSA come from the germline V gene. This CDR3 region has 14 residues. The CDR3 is CASSLSPANQPQHF. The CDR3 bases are TGTGCCAGCAGCTTATCCCCGGCCAATCAGCCCCAGCATTTT.

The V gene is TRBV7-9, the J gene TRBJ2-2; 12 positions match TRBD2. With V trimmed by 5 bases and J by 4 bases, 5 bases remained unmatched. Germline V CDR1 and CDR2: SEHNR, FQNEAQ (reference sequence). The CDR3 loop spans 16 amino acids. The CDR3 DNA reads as TGTGCCAGCAGCCCCGGACTAGCGGGAATCACCGGGGAGCTGTTTTTT. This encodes CASSPGLAGITGELFF.

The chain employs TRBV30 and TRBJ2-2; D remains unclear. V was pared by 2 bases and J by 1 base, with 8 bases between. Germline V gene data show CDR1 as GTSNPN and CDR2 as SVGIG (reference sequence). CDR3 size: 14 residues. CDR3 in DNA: TGTGCCTGGAGTCGGAACGGGAACACCGGGGAGCTGTTTTTT. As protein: CAWSRNGNTGELFF.

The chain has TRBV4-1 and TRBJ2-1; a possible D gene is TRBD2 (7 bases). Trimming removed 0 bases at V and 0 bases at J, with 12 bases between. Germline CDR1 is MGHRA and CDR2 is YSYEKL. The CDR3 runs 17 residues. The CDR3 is CASSQEGGGSSYNEQFF. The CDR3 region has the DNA TGCGCCAGCAGCCAAGAGGGAGGGGGAAGCTCCTACAATGAGCAGTTCTTC.

The CDR3 loop is CASSVRREQFF. The CDR3 nucleotides are TGTGCCAGCAGTGTGAGGCGTGAGCAGTTCTTC. This chain links TRBV2 with TRBJ2-1, with no clear D. Looked up from germline, CDR1 is SNHLY and CDR2 is FYNNEI. V dropped 4 bases and J dropped 9 bases, with 7 bases sitting between them. This CDR3 is built from 11 residues.

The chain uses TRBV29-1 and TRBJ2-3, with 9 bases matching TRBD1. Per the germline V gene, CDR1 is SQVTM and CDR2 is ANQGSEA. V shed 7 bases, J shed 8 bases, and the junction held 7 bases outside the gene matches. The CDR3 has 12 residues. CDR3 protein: CSAVVQGATQYF. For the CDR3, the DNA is TGCAGCGCTGTTGTACAGGGGGCTACGCAGTATTTT.

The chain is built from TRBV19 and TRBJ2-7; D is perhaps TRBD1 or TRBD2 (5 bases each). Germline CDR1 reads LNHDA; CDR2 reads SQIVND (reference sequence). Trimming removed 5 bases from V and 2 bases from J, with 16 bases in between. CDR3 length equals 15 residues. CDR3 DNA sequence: TGTGCCAGTAGTTTTAGGGACCAGGGCGCCTACGAGCAGTACTTC. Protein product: CASSFRDQGAYEQYF.

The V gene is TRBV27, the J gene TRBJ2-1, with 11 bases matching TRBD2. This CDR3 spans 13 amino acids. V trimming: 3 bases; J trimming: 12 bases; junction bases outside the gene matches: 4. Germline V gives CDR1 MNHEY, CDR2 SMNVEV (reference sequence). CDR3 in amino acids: CASSLGLAAVQFF. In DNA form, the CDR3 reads TGTGCCAGCAGTTTGGGACTAGCGGCTGTGCAGTTCTTC.

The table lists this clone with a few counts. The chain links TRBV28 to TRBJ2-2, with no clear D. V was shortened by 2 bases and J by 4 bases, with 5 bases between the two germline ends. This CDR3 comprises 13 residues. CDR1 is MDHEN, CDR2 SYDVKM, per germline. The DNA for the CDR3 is TGTGCCAGCAGTTTACCAGGCACCGGGGAGCTGTTTTTT. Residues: CASSLPGTGELFF.

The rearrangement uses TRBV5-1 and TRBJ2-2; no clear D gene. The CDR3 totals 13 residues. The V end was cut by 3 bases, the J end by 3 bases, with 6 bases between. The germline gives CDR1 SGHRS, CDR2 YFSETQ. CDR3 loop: CASSYSYTGELFF. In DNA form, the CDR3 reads TGCGCCAGCAGCTACAGCTACACCGGGGAGCTGTTTTTT.

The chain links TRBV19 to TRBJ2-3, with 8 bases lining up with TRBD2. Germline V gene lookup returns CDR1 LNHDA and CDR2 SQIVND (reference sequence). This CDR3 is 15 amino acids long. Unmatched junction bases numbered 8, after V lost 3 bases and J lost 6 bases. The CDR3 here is CASSMISGSGDTQYF. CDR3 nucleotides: TGTGCCAGTAGTATGATAAGCGGGAGCGGTGATACGCAGTATTTT.

Here the CDR3 DNA reads TGTGCCAGCAGCCGGACTCACGGGCTATACGAGCAGTACTTC. It encodes CASSRTHGLYEQYF. The chain couples TRBV7-6 to TRBJ2-7, with a tentative D call TRBD2 (5 bases). The CDR3 runs 14 residues. Looked up from germline, CDR1 is SGHVS and CDR2 is FNYEAQ. The germline V and J ends were trimmed by 5 bases and 4 bases, with 15 bases remaining between them.

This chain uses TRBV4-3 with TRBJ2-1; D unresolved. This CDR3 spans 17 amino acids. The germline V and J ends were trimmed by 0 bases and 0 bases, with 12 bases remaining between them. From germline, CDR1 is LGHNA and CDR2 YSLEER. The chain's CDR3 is CASSQDNWRNSYNEQFF. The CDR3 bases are TGCGCCAGCAGCCAAGATAACTGGCGAAACTCCTACAATGAGCAGTTCTTC.

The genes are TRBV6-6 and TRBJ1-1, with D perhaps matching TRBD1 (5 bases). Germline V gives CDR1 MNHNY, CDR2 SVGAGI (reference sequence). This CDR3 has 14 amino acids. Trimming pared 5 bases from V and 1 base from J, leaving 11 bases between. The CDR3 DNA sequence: TGTGCCAGCAGTCGGGCGGGGACGAACACTGAAGCTTTCTTT. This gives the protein CASSRAGTNTEAFF.

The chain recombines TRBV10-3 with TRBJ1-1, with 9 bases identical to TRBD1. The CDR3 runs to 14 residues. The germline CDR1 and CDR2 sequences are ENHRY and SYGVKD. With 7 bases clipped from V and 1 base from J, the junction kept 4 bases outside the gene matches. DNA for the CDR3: TGTGCCATCACTAGACAGGGGGGGAACACTGAAGCTTTCTTT. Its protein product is CAITRQGGNTEAFF.